This T cell receptor (beta chain) emerged from a study of CD8 T cells in acute hepatitis C reinfection. Here immunoSEQ multiplex PCR was the method, and the copy in TCRdb shows in-frame clones only, minus some. The data show around 34,000 clones, with around 87% seen just once and more than 0.4% held by the top ten. Germline CDR1 is LNHDA and CDR2 is SQIVND (reference sequence). The CDR3 is 13 amino acids. The V gene lost 3 bases and the J gene lost 4 bases, with 9 bases spanning the gap. Time point specified: naive CD8 control sorted from an acute-time-point sample. Donors were people who inject drugs, followed every 3 months.

The sequence came from a young man with chronic hepatitis C. The V and J genes are TRBV19 and TRBJ1-1; D call uncertain. Sequenced input: naive CD8+ T cells from PBMCs. CDR3 in DNA: TGTGCCAGTAGTATCGACCTGGGCACTGAAGCTTTCTTT. Amino acid sequence: CASSIDLGTEAFF.